The 3 T cell receptor beta chains below come from one sample, sequenced in a study of T-cell reconstitution after alpha-beta-depleted transplantation in children. Unique molecular identifiers featured in how the TCRbeta library was prepared. TCRdb called the PCR reads again in MiXCR, with one record for every CDR3 protein. The table includes some 150,000 distinct CDR3 sequences, 8% to 10% detected once. The specimen was PBMCs, mostly from graft donor cells, collected 180 days after TCRalphabeta/CD19-depleted stem cell transplant. The origin of the receptors is a female patient between 2 and 15 years old who had a stem cell transplant for congenital amegakaryocytic thrombocytopenia, so the T cells may come from the graft donor.

In this sample, this clonotype turned up many times. J is TRBJ2-5 and V is TRBV5-1, with TRBD2 matching over 7 bases. CDR1 is SGHRS and CDR2 is YFSETQ in the germline V gene. CDR3 length equals 17 residues. V was clipped by 3 bases and J by 4 bases; unmatched bases: 15. The CDR3 is CASSYPTSFGVPETQYF. As DNA, the CDR3 is TGCGCCAGCAGCTACCCGACTAGCTTCGGTGTTCCAGAGACCCAGTACTTC. The variable domain in full, completed from reference TRBV5-1 and TRBJ2-5, reads KAGVTQTPRYLIKTRGQQVTLSCSPISGHRSVSWYQQTPGQGLQFLFEYFSETQRNKGNFPGRFSGRQFSNSRSEMNVSTLELGDSALYLCASSYPTSFGVPETQYFGPGTRLLVL.

V is TRBV29-1 and J is TRBJ1-2, with TRBD1 matching over 8 bases. CDR3 length equals 13 residues. V gave up 4 bases and J gave up 5 bases; unmatched junction bases: 6. Germline V gives CDR1 SQVTM, CDR2 ANQGSEA. The CDR3 region has the DNA TGCAGCGTTGGCCGAAGGACAGGGTATGGCTACACCTTC. Protein product: CSVGRRTGYGYTF.

This clonotype appeared many times. The rearrangement links TRBV29-1 to TRBJ1-1; 7 positions match TRBD1. The length of the CDR3 is 14 residues. The V segment lost 4 bases and the J segment 5 bases; nucleotides outside the gene matches: 10. CDR1 and CDR2 from the germline V gene are SQVTM and ANQGSEA. The CDR3 here is CSVVIQGGGTEAFF. The CDR3 DNA sequence: TGCAGCGTTGTCATCCAGGGGGGGGGAACTGAAGCTTTCTTT.